Sequencing of this T cell receptor beta chain was carried out in a study of T cells after yellow fever vaccination. Study-wide points: A faster peak, day 5 versus 15, was reached by the weaker secondary response.

This clonotype was observed a handful of times. What it binds is not known. TCRdb re-called the 5' RACE reads with MiXCR, one entry per CDR3 protein. The sample consists of some 420,000 distinct CDR3 sequences, about 17% of them appearing once. Germline V gives CDR1 SGHTA, CDR2 FQGNSA. Trimming took 5 bases from V and 5 from J; bases not matched to a gene: 2. This CDR3 contains 16 residues. This TCR was recovered from a man aged 18 to 30 who received the YFV17D yellow fever vaccine. Here the sequenced sample was PBMCs, taken before the yellow fever booster vaccination. The V call is TRBV7-2, the J call TRBJ2-2; 16 positions match TRBD2. Written as DNA, the CDR3 is TGTGCCAGCAGCCCGGGACTAGCGGGAGGGACCGGGGAGCTGTTTTTT. Encoded protein: CASSPGLAGGTGELFF.